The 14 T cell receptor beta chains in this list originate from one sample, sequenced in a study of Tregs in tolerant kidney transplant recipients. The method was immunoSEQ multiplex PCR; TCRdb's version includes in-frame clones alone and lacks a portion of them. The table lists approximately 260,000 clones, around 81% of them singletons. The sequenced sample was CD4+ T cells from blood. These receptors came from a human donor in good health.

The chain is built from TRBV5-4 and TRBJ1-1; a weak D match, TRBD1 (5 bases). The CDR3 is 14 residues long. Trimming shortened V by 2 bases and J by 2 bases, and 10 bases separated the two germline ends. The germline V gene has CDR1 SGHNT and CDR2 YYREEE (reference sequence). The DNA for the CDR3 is TGTGCCAGCAGCTTCAGCCAGGGTAACACTGAAGCTTTCTTT. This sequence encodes CASSFSQGNTEAFF. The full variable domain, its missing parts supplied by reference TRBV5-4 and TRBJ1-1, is ETGVTQSPTHLIKTRGQQVTLRCSSQSGHNTVSWYQQALGQGPQFIFQYYREEENGRGNFPPRFSGLQFPNYSSELNVNALELDDSALYLCASSFSQGNTEAFFGQGTRLTVV.

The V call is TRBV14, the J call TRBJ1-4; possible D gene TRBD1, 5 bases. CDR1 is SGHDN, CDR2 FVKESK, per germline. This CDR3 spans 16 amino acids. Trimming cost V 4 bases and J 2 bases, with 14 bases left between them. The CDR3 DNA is TGTGCCAGCAGCCCAGACGTCGGGGCGACTAATGAAAAACTGTTTTTT. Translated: CASSPDVGATNEKLFF.

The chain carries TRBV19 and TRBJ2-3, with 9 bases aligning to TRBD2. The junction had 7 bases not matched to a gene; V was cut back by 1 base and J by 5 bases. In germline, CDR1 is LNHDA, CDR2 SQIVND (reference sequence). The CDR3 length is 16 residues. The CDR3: CASSIGAAGGIDTQYF. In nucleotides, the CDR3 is TGTGCCAGTAGTATAGGAGCAGCGGGAGGAATAGATACGCAGTATTTT.

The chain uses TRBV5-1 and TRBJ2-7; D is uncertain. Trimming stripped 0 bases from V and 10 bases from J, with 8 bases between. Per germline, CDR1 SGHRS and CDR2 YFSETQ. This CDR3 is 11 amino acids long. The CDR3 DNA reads TGCGCCAGCAGCTTGGGTGGTAGCCAGTACTTC. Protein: CASSLGGSQYF.

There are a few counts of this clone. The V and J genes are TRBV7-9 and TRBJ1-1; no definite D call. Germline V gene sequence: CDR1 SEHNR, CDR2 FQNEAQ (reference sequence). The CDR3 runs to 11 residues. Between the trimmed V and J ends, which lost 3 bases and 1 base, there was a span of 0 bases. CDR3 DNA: TGTGCCAGCAGCTTGAACACTGAAGCTTTCTTT. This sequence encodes CASSLNTEAFF.

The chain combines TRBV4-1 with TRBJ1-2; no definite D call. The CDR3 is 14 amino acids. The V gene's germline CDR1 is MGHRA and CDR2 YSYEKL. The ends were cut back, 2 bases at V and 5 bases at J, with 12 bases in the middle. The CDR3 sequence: CASSQFSRGYGYTF. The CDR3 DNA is TGCGCCAGCAGCCAATTCTCCCGAGGATATGGCTACACCTTC.

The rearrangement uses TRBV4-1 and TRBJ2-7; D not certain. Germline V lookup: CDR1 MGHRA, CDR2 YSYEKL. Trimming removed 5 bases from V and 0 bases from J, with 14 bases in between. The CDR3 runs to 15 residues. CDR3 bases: TGCGCCAGCAGCGGTAATCCCGCTTCCTCCTACGAGCAGTACTTC. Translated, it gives CASSGNPASSYEQYF.

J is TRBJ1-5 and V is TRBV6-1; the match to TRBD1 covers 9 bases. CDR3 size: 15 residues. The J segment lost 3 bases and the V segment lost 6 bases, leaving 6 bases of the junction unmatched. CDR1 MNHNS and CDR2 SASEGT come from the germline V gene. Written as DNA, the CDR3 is TGTGCCAGCAGGCAACGGGACAGGGTCAATCAGCCCCAGCATTTT. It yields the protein CASRQRDRVNQPQHF.

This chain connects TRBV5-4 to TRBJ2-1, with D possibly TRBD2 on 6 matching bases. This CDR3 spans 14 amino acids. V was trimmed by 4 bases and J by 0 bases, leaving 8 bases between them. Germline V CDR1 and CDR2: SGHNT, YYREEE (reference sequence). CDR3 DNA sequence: TGTGCCAGCAGCCCGGGAGCCTCCTACAATGAGCAGTTCTTC. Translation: CASSPGASYNEQFF.

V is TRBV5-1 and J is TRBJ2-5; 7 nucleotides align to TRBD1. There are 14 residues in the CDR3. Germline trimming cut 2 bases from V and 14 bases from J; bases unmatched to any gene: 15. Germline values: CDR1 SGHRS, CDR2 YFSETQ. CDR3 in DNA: TGCGCCAGCAGCTTCGGACAGGACCGTCTTCCGTTTTACTTC. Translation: CASSFGQDRLPFYF.

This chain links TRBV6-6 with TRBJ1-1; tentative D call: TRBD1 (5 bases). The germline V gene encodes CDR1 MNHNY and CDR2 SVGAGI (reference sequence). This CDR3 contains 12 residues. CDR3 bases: TGTGGGGCAGGGAAAGGGAACACTGAAGCTTTCTTT. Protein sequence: CGAGKGNTEAFF.

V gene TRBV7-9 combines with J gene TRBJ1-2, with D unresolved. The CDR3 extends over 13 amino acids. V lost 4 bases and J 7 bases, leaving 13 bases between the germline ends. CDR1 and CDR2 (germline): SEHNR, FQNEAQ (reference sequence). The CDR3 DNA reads TGTGCCAGCAGCTCCGCGCCGGGAGTTGGCTACACCTTC. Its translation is CASSSAPGVGYTF.

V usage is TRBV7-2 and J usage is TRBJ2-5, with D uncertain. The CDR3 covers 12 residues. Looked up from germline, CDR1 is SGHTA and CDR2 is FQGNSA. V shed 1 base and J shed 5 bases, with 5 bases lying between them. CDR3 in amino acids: CASSLGRETQYF. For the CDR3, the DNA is TGTGCCAGCAGCTTAGGGCGTGAGACCCAGTACTTC.

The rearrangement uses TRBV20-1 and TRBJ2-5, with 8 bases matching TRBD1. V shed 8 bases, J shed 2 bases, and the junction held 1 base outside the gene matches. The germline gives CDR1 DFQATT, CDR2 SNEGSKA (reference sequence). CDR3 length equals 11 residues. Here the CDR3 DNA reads TGCAGTCGGACAGGGCAAGAGACCCAGTACTTC. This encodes CSRTGQETQYF.